This T cell receptor beta chain was captured in a study of blood T cell repertoires in COVID-19. Overall study: The origin of the acute and convalescent COVID-19 samples was the United States, Italy and Spain.

Authors' data handling: Reference gene primer amplification gave nucleated cell count estimates. Method: immunoSEQ multiplex PCR; TCRdb's copy keeps in-frame clones and lacks some. D and trimming come from the DNA, and the V and J calls and clone size come from that table. This sample has around 150,000 clones, with around 85% found just once. The CDR3 is 15 amino acids. Trimming removed 6 bases at V and 0 bases at J, with 13 bases between. Germline loops: CDR1 SGHTA, CDR2 FQGTGA. The receptor comes from a human donor with acute or convalescent COVID-19. The donor label of this sample is uncertain. Specimen: peripheral blood. V is TRBV7-3 and J is TRBJ2-3, with D possibly being TRBD2 (5 bases). The CDR3 sequence is CASRRTGVSTDTQYF. The CDR3 nucleotides are TGTGCCAGCAGAAGGACCGGGGTTAGCACAGATACGCAGTATTTT. Using reference TRBV7-3 and TRBJ2-3 for the parts outside the CDR3, the full variable domain is GAGVSQTPSNKVTEKGKYVELRCDPISGHTALYWYRQSLGQGPEFLIYFQGTGAADDSGLPNDRFFAVRPEGSVSTLKIQRTERGDSAVYLCASRRTGVSTDTQYFGPGTRLTVL.